The sequence of this T cell receptor (beta chain) was determined in a study of T-cell memory formation after mild COVID-19. It was 5'RACE with constant-segment primers that produced the TCR alpha and TCR beta cDNA libraries, which carried sample barcodes and UMIs. TCRdb re-called the 5' RACE reads with MiXCR, one entry per CDR3 protein. This table holds over 150,000 distinct CDR3 sequences, 20% to 25% found once. This CDR3 contains 14 residues. Trimming left V 6 bases short and J 0 bases short, with 11 bases between. CDR1 and CDR2 (germline): SNHLY, FYNNEI. Study-level findings and limits: Some clones that responded turned up in pre-infection memory, which suggests that cross-reactive memory joined in.

Concerning this clonotype itself: As yet, its antigen is unknown.

The clonotype was recovered from an adult woman who had mild COVID-19 (a few samples of this study predate the infection). Cell type and time point are not known. Source material: PBMCs or a T cell subset sorted from them (not recorded which). The rearrangement links TRBV2 to TRBJ1-1, with unresolved D. CDR3 nucleotides: TGTGCCAGCAGGACGGATCCGATGAACACTGAAGCTTTCTTT. Its protein product is CASRTDPMNTEAFF.